The rows below give T cell receptor beta chains drawn from one sample of a study of coeliac disease. Assay: immunoSEQ multiplex PCR; the TCRdb copy retains only in-frame clones and omits some. The sample has 5,400 or so clones, 50% to 65% seen once. Sequencing was done on a sample of intraepithelial lymphocytes from the gut. The receptor source for this set is a woman younger than 45 with active celiac disease. CDR3s include the opening cysteine and the closing phenylalanine or tryptophan. The D gene is left open where the match is weak. Some rows mark clone size as missing; the rest say once, few, many or name a class of expanded clone.

J | D | V | size | CDR3 | DNA
TRBJ2-7 | TRBD1 | TRBV6-5 | few | CASSEGQETYEQYF | TGTGCCAGCAGTGAAGGACAGGAGACCTACGAGCAGTACTTC
TRBJ1-2 | TRBD1 | TRBV4-1 | . | CASSQDTSRGPYGYTF | TGCGCCAGCAGCCAAGATACTAGCAGGGGGCCCTATGGCTACACCTTC
TRBJ2-2 | . | TRBV7-3 | . | CASTLGGENTGELFF | TGTGCCAGCACCCTAGGCGGAGAGAACACCGGGGAGCTGTTTTTT
TRBJ2-7 | . | TRBV5-5 | . | CASSRGHRNYEQYF | TGTGCCAGCAGCAGAGGACACAGAAACTACGAGCAGTACTTC
TRBJ1-4 | . | TRBV5-4 | few | CASSARVGEKLFF | TGTGCCAGCAGCGCCAGGGTAGGAGAAAAACTGTTTTTT
TRBJ2-5 | . | TRBV6-5 | . | CASSLTAKETQYF | TGTGCCAGCAGTTTGACAGCAAAAGAGACCCAGTACTTC
TRBJ1-1 | TRBD1 | TRBV28 | . | CASSVGQGHPEAFF | TGTGCCAGCAGTGTGGGACAGGGACATCCTGAAGCTTTCTTT
TRBJ1-3 | . | TRBV6-6 | . | CASSGAGYSGNTIYF | TGTGCCAGCAGCGGGGCGGGGTACTCTGGAAACACCATATATTTT
TRBJ2-5 | . | TRBV5-5 | . | CASSHNRAQETQYF | TGTGCCAGCAGCCATAACAGGGCGCAAGAGACCCAGTACTTC
TRBJ1-5 | . | TRBV27 | . | CASSPQQGHQPQHF | TGTGCCAGCAGTCCCCAACAGGGCCATCAGCCCCAGCATTTT
TRBJ2-2 | . | TRBV5-6 | . | CASSRQFTGELFF | TGTGCCAGCAGCCGACAGTTCACCGGGGAGCTGTTTTTT
TRBJ2-5 | . | TRBV6-5 | . | CASSMHRVRGTQYF | TGTGCCAGCAGTATGCACAGGGTGAGGGGGACCCAGTACTTC
TRBJ1-1 | . | TRBV18 | few | CASSPGTFTSNTEAFF | TGTGCCAGCTCACCAGGGACTTTTACCTCGAACACTGAAGCTTTCTTT
TRBJ2-3 | . | TRBV4-2 | . | CASSFSHGTDTQYF | TGTGCCAGCAGCTTCAGCCACGGGACAGATACGCAGTATTTT
TRBJ1-5 | TRBD1 | TRBV19 | . | CASRGRGDVNQPQHF | TGTGCCAGTAGAGGCAGGGGGGACGTAAATCAGCCCCAGCATTTT
TRBJ1-1 | . | TRBV28 | few | CASSYTEIGEAFF | TGTGCCAGCAGTTACACCGAAATCGGGGAAGCTTTCTTT
TRBJ2-5 | . | TRBV5-4 | . | CASSHNRAQETQYF | TGTGCCAGCAGCCATAACAGGGCGCAAGAGACCCAGTACTTC
TRBJ1-2 | TRBD1 | TRBV28 | . | CASSNTGGLPYGYTF | TGTGCCAGCAGCAATACAGGGGGCTTGCCCTATGGCTACACCTTC